The T cell receptor (beta chain) under discussion was sequenced for a study of T cells in Graves' hyperthyroidism and ophthalmopathy. Study at large: The authors collected peripheral blood at initial diagnosis, before any treatment.

Worth noting for this clonotype: Its antigen is not known.

Study-wide points: Ophthalmopathy was told apart from stable hyperthyroidism by a 13 V-J model.

Under 3 months was the duration of disease in ophthalmopathy patients, who also had a Clinical Activity Score of at least 3 and a NOSPECS grade of at least 4. RNA transcripts were the template for amplifying TCR beta CDR3 regions. An initial round of RT-PCR targeting the TCR CDR3 relied on the HTBI primer set. In TCRdb, the multiplex PCR reads were re-called with MiXCR into one record per CDR3 protein. The sample contains approximately 400,000 distinct CDR3 sequences, over 12% of which appear only once. Sequences were obtained from blood. The origin of this receptor is a man aged 45 to 65 with Graves' ophthalmopathy.

The CDR3 coding sequence is TGTGCCAGCAGTTATCCGGGACAGGGGGCGGAAGATACGCAGTATTTT. It encodes CASSYPGQGAEDTQYF. The chain has TRBV28 and TRBJ2-3; TRBD1 aligns across 12 bases. Looked up from germline, CDR1 is MDHEN and CDR2 is SYDVKM. Losses at the gene ends were 4 bases for V and 5 bases for J; bases not matched to a gene: 7. This CDR3 comprises 16 residues.